This entry is about one T cell receptor (beta chain). The data were taken from a study of Ad26.COV2.S vaccination and SARS-CoV-2 variants. Study-wide background: The COV1001 Ad26.COV2.S trial arm included the donor.

The treatment was: 15 to 20 received Ad26.COV2.S at low or high dose, single or two shots; roughly 5 received placebo; per-sample allocation not given. Collection of the samples took place on day 63 after the first injection of vaccine or placebo. Within Boston, the person who donated was an adult of 18-55 years. The CDR3 totals 16 residues. Deletions cut 0 bases from V and 2 bases from J, with 8 bases between. Germline V lookup: CDR1 LGHNA, CDR2 YNFKEQ. Method: immunoSEQ multiplex PCR; TCRdb's copy keeps in-frame clones and lacks some. The sample shows about 240,000 clones, roughly 90% of them seen only once.

This material consisted of peripheral blood, taken in a trial of Ad26.COV2.S vaccine versus placebo. This chain connects TRBV4-2 to TRBJ2-6; unclear D gene. This TCR derives from a person aged 18-60 years who received the Ad26.COV2.S COVID-19 vaccine or a placebo. CDR3 sequence: CASSQETDPGANVLTF. Here the CDR3 DNA reads TGTGCCAGCAGCCAAGAAACCGACCCTGGGGCCAACGTCCTGACTTTC.